This T cell receptor beta chain was sequenced in a study of vaccination and CD4 T cells after COVID-19. In the study overall: Post-vaccine sample collection happened at a median of roughly 72 days after dose two, ranging 14 to 241.

The treatment is: roughly 11-day PBMC culture with coronavirus spike peptide pools or control peptides (ViraFEST assay). Peptide pool stimulation in ViraFEST expanded antigen-specific T cells, whose TCRs were then sequenced. This CDR3 region has 10 residues. CDR1 and CDR2 (germline): MNHNS, SASEGT. An Oncomine TCR Beta short-read assay was used to sequence the DNA from cultured CD4+ T cells. From CD4+ T cells that had been cultured, genomic DNA was extracted. TCRdb recomputed calls from the PCR reads with MiXCR, one row per CDR3 protein. The table has 20,000 to 30,000 distinct CDR3 sequences, approximately 50% seen once. Comments on this clonotype: Its antigen is undetermined. The junction does not match germline at one end; this may be a read error.

The rearrangement joins TRBV6-1 to TRBJ1-1; 7 nucleotides align to TRBD1. The material sequenced was CD4+ T cells from blood, cultured in vitro, taken before SARS-CoV-2 vaccination. This TCR was recovered from a human donor who received a COVID-19 vaccine. The CDR3 is CASGDRVAFF. Here the CDR3 DNA reads TGTGCCAGCGGTGACAGGGTAGCTTTCTTT.